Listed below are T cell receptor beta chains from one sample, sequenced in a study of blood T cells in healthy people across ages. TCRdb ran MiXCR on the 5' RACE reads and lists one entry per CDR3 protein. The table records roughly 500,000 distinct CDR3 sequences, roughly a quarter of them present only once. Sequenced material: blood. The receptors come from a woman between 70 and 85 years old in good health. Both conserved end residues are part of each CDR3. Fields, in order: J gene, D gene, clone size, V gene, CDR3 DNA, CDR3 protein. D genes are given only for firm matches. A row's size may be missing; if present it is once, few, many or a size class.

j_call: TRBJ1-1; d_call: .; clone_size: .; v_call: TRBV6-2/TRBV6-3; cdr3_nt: TGTGCCAGCAGTCCGTTGATGGTAGGCATGAACACTGAAGCTTTCTTT; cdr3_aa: CASSPLMVGMNTEAFF
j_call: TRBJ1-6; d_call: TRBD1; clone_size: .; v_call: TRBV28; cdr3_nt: TGTGCCAGCAGTACAGGGGGACGTTCACCCCTCCACTTT; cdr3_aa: CASSTGGRSPLHF
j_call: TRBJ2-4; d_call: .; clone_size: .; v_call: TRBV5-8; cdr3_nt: TGTGCCAGCAGCTGGGGGAGTCCACCTAGGAACATTCAGTACTTC; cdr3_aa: CASSWGSPPRNIQYF
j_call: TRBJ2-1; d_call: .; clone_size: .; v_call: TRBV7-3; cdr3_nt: TGTGCCAGCAGCTTCACCGGGTCCTACAATGAGCAGTTCTTC; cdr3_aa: CASSFTGSYNEQFF
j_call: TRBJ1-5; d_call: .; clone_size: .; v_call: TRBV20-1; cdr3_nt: TGCAGTGCTAGGGCAGGGGATAAAAATCAGCCCCGGCATTTT; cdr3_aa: CSARAGDKNQPRHF
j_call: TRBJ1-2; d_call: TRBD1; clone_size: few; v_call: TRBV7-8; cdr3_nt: TGTGCCAGCAGCCCCAGTCGGACGTCGACAGGGTGGAGTGGCTACACCTTC; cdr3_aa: CASSPSRTSTGWSGYTF
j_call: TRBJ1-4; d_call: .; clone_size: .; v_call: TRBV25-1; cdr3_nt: TGTGCCAGCAGTGATCCAGTCTCGAGGGGGGAAAAACTGTTTTTT; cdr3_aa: CASSDPVSRGEKLFF
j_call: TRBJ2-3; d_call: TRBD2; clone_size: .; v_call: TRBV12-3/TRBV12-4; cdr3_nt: TGTGCCAGCAGTTTTCGACGAGGCGGGGGAGCAGATACGCAGTATTTT; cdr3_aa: CASSFRRGGGADTQYF
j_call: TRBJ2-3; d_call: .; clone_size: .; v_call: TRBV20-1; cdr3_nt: TGCAGTGGGTTGGACGGGGATACGCAGTATTTT; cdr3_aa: CSGLDGDTQYF
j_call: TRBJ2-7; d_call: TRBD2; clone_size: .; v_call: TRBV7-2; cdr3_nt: TGTGCCAGCAGCACTAGCGGGGGTCCGAGCTCCTACGAGCAGTACTTC; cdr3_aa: CASSTSGGPSSYEQYF
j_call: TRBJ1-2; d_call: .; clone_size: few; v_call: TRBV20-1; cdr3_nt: TGCAGTGCTAGAGATGCTGGGTTTTCACATGGCTACACCTTC; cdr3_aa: CSARDAGFSHGYTF
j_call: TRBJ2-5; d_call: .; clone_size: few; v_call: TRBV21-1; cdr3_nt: TGTGCCAGCAGCACGGTGGCTAAGCGAGAGACCCAGTACTTC; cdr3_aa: CASSTVAKRETQYF
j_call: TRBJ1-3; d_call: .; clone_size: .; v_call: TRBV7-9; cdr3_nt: TGTGCCAGCAGAGCAGGTGGAAACACCATATATTTT; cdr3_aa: CASRAGGNTIYF
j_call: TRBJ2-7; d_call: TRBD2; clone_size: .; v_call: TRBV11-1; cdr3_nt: TGTGCCAGCGGCTCGACTAGCGGCTACGAGCAGTACTTC; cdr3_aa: CASGSTSGYEQYF
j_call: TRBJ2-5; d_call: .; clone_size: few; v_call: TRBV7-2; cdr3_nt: TGTGCCAGCAGCTTATTGGGGGGAGAAGAGACCCAGTACTTC; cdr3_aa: CASSLLGGEETQYF
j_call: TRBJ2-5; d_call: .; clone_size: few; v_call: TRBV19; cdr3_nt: TGTGCCAGCGGAATGGAAGAGACCCAGTACTTC; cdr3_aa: CASGMEETQYF
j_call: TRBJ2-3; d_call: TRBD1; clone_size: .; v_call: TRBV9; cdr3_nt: TGTGCCAGCAGCGGAAGGGACAGGGCCCCAGATACGCAGTATTTT; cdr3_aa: CASSGRDRAPDTQYF
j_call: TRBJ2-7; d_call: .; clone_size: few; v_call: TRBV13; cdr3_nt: TGTGCCAGCAGCAGGGGGGTAGCGCAAGGTTTTCCCTACGAGCAGTACTTC; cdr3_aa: CASSRGVAQGFPYEQYF
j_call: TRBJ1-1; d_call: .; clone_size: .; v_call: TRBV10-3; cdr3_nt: TGTGCCATCAGTGACAGGGGTGAGGGCGCTGAAGCTTTCTTT; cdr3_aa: CAISDRGEGAEAFF
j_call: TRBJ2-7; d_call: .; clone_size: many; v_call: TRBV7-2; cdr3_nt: TGTGCCAGCAGCTCCCCCGGGACCAACTACGAGCAGTACTTC; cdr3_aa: CASSSPGTNYEQYF
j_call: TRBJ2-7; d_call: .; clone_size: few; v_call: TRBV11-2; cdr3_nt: TGTGCCAGCAGCTTAGATCCTTTCTCCTACGAGCAGTACTTC; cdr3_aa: CASSLDPFSYEQYF
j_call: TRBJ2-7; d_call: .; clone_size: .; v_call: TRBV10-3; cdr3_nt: TGTGCCACGGGAGCCTCGGACGAGCAGTACTTC; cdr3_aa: CATGASDEQYF
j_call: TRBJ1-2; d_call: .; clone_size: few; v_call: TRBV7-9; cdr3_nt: TGTGCCAGCAGCCCCGACGGTACCTATGGCTACACCTTC; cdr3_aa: CASSPDGTYGYTF
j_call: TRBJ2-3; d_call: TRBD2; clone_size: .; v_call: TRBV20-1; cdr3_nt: TGCAGTGCTTGGCCCCTCCTAGCGGGAACTAGCACAGATGCGCAGTATTTT; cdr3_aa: CSAWPLLAGTSTDAQYF
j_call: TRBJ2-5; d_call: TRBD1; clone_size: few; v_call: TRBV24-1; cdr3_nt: TGTGCCACCAGTGATGGACAGGGAAAAAAGACCCAGTACTTC; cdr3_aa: CATSDGQGKKTQYF
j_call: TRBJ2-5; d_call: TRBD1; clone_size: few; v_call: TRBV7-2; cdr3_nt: TGTGCCAGCAGCTCAATGGGACAGGCGATCAATGAGCGGTTCTTC; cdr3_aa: CASSSMGQAINERFF
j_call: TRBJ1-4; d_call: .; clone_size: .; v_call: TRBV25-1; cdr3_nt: TGTGCCATGCCGGGGGGTGCAACTAATGAAAAACTGTTTTTT; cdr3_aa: CAMPGGATNEKLFF
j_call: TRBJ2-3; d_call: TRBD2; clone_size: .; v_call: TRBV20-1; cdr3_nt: TGCAGTGCTACCCTACTAGCGGCTAGCACAGATACGCAGTATTTT; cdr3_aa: CSATLLAASTDTQYF
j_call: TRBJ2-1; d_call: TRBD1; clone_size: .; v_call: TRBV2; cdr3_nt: TGTGCCAGCCGGACAGGGGGCTGGGTAATCAATGAGCAGTTCTTC; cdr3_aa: CASRTGGWVINEQFF
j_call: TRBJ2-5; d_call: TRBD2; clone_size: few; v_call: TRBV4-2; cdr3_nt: TGTGCCAGCAGCCGGATGATAGCGGGGGGGCCTTCGGAGACCCAGTACTTC; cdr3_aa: CASSRMIAGGPSETQYF
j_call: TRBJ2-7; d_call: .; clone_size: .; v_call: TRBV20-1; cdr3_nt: TGCAGTGCCCAGGAGGGGTGGGCCTACGAGCAGTACTTC; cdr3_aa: CSAQEGWAYEQYF
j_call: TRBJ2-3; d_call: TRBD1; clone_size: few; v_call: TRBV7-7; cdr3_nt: TGTGCCAGCAGCCCCCCGGGACAGGGGGCCCCAGATACGCAGTATTTT; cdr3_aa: CASSPPGQGAPDTQYF
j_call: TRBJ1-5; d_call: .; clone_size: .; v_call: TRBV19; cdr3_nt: TGTGCCAGTAGTATCGGGGTAAATCAGCCCCAGCATTTT; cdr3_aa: CASSIGVNQPQHF
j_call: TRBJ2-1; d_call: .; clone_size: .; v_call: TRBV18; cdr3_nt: TGTGCCAGCTCACCACTAGCGTCTACCTACAATGAGCAGTTCTTC; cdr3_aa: CASSPLASTYNEQFF
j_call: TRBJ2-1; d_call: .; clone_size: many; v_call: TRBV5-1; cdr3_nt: TGCGCCAGCAGGAAAATCGCCTCCTACAATGAGCAGTTCTTC; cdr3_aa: CASRKIASYNEQFF
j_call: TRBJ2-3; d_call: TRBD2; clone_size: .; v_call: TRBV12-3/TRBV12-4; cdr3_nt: TGTGCCAGCACCCTCGGAGGGGGCGGGGGGGGCACAGATACGCAGTATTTT; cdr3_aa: CASTLGGGGGGTDTQYF
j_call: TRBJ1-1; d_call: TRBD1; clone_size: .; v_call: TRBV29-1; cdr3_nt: TGCAGCGGGCAGGGGGCCTCTGAAGCTTTCTTT; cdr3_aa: CSGQGASEAFF
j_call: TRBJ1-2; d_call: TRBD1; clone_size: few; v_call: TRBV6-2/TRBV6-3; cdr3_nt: TGTGCCAGCAGTTCGCTCCCCTGGACAGGGAATGGCTACACCTTC; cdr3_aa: CASSSLPWTGNGYTF
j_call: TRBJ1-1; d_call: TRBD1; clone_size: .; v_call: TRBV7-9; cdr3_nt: TGTGCCAGCAGAGTGACAGGGGACGGTGAGGGAATCTTT; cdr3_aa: CASRVTGDGEGIF
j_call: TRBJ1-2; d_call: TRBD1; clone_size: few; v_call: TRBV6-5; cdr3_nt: TGTGCCAGCAGGCAACAGGGGTACTATGGCTACACCTTC; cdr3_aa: CASRQQGYYGYTF
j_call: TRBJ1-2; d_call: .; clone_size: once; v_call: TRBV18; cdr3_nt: TGTGCCAGCTCACCGGCTACGGAGTACGGCTACACCTTC; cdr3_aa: CASSPATEYGYTF
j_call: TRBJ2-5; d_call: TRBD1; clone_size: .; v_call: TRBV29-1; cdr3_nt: TGCAGCGTTGGACAGGGAGAGACCCAGTACTTC; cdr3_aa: CSVGQGETQYF
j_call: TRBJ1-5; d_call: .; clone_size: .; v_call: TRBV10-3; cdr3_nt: TGTGCCATCACCACGAGCAGGGGTGGCAATCAGCCCCAGCATTTT; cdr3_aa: CAITTSRGGNQPQHF
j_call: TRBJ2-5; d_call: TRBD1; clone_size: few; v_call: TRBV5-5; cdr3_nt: TGTGCCAGCAGGCCCGGGACAGGGGGCGTTGAGACCCAGTACTTC; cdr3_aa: CASRPGTGGVETQYF
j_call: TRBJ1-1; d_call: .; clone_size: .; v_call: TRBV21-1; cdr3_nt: TGTCCAACCTCCCCGGGACAGGGGGCGTTCACTGAAGCTTTCTTT; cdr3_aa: CPTSPGQGAFTEAFF
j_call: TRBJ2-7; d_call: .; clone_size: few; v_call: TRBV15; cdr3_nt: TGTGCCACCAGCCAACAGGCCAAAGAGCAGTACTTC; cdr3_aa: CATSQQAKEQYF
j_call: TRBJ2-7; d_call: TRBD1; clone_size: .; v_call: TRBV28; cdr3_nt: TGTGCCAGCAGTTCCTCTCGACAGGGTTGGCCCTACGAGCAGTACTTC; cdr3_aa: CASSSSRQGWPYEQYF
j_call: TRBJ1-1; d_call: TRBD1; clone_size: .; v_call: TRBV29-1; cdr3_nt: TGCAGCGTTGCGACAGGGTTGAACACTGAAGCTTTCTTT; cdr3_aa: CSVATGLNTEAFF
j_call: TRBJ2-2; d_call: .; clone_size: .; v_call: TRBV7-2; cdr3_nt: TGTGCCAGCAGCCTCACGACCGTACCCGGGGAGCTGTTTTTT; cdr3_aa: CASSLTTVPGELFF
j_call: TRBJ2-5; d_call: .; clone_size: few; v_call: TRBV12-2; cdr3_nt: TGTGCAAGTCGCTTAGCGCCCGCCTTGGAGACCCAGTACTTC; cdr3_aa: CASRLAPALETQYF
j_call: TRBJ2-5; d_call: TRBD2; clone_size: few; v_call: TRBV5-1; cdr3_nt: TGCGCCAGCAGACGGGGGGGCCCTCAAGAGACCCAGTACTTC; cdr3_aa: CASRRGGPQETQYF
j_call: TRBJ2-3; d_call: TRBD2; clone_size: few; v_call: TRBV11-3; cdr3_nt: TGTGCCAGCAGCTCGGGACTAGTAGAGGCAGATACGCAGTATTTT; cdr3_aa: CASSSGLVEADTQYF